This TCR beta chain comes out of a study of blood T cells in healthy people across ages (dated by TCRdb to 2013 to 2016). General notes on the study: In model experiments, template switching captured about one uniquely barcoded TCR beta cDNA molecule for every two T cells. Age-related changes in TCR beta repertoire diversity were measured in the study by deep sequencing normalized with unique cDNA molecular identifiers. To avoid experimental bias, donors of different ages were distributed randomly across sequencing lanes. For two donors (one aged 18 to 30 and one aged 80 or older), the study analyzed two additional independent replicas of 1 million unique cDNA reads from the same blood draw. The donors were split into four age groups: young (average around 17 years), middle-aged (roughly 39), aged (about 56) and long-lived (approximately 80).

As to this clonotype: There is no known antigen for this receptor. There are no base qualities to consult, and no much larger clone falls within one base.

The paper as a whole reports these results and caveats: Compared with the aged group, the long-lived group had more naive CD4+ T cells, fewer expanded clones and increased TCR diversity, suggesting age selection. There was a strong correlation between observed TCR beta diversity and the percentage of naive T cells measured by flow cytometry. Because donor CMV infection status was unknown, age-related changes in expanded clonotypes were potentially confounded. As age increased, observed TCR beta diversity per million T cells dropped in a roughly linear way, and a significant reduction was already evident by age around 41. Bulk unsorted PBMC profiling prevented conclusive comparison of naive and antigen-experienced compartments. Total diversity estimates from one million sequenced T cells were considered lower bounds and underestimates.

Libraries were constructed by 5' RACE. This sample was sequenced with an Illumina HiSeq 2500. A second PCR of about 7 to 12 cycles was performed with a sample-barcoded 5' primer and a J-beta primer mix. A template-switch 5' adaptor carrying 12 random nucleotides introduced a unique molecular identifier onto each TCR beta cDNA molecule. At least 2.5 million CDR3-containing paired-end reads were obtained from each sample. All of the RNA was converted into first-strand cDNA using the Mint cDNA synthesis kit, with a TRBC-specific oligonucleotide serving as the primer. After uracil-DNA glycosylase treatment, a first 18-cycle PCR used universal primers M1SS and BC2_uni_R on all cDNA. As for how the authors treated the data: For normalization, 1 million high-quality reads, each with a distinct molecular identifier, were randomly selected from each sample. Instead of being binned into consensus sequences, reads that shared molecular identifiers were thrown out. MiTCR, set to a Q25 quality threshold and the strictest error-elimination algorithm, was used for CDR3 identification, clonotype clustering and error correction. A nonparametric unseen species model with Euler transformation was used to estimate lower-bound total TCR beta diversity. Through fastp at Q25 and MiXCR, TCRdb rebuilt clones from the public reads, retaining in-frame beta chains. For every CDR3 protein sequence, its rows merge into one entry that carries the most common genes and DNA. The V and J calls were determined by TCRdb, not by the authors. This sample has about 1.7 million distinct CDR3 sequences in its table, and 28% of those were observed once. The ten largest clonotypes hold roughly 8.2% of the sample.

The germline V gene (reference sequence) supplies CDR1 DFQATT and CDR2 SNEGSKA. From V the trimming removes 1 base and from J it removes 2 bases, while the gene matches leave 3 bases of the junction unaccounted for. From its cysteine to its phenylalanine, the CDR3 spans 14 amino acids. Here the CDR3 DNA is all that survives: 42 bases in frame from base 1. Donors were a few dozen systemically healthy Caucasian individuals from Russia aged roughly 6 to 100 years. Ten milliliters of peripheral blood were drawn from each donor into EDTA-treated Vacutainer tubes. Ficoll-Paque density-gradient centrifugation was used to isolate PBMCs, with at least 6.5 million per sample. Total RNA was extracted from PBMCs with Trizol reagent, with at least 6 micrograms obtained per sample. The percentages of naive CD45RAhigh/CD27high T cells were determined by flow cytometry on a PBMC aliquot from every donor.

The sequence derives from a woman aged 30 to 39 in good health. The sequence links TRBV20-1 to TRBJ2-7; 9 bases in between match TRBD1. Sequencing input: blood. The nucleotide sequence reads as follows: TGCAGTGCTAGAGCGACAGGGGGTGCCTACGAGCAGTACTTC. Protein translation: CSARATGGAYEQYF.